This T cell receptor beta chain was sequenced during a study of shared clonotypes between healthy human individuals. About the study: Donors had three CD4 naive, three CD4 memory, two CD8 naive and one CD8 memory plate apiece.

Notes on the study in general: The small donor group covered limited genetic and exposure diversity.

Data came from immunoSEQ multiplex PCR; TCRdb stores just in-frame clones and leaves some out. Here the sample spans some 2.1 million clones, roughly 94% being singletons. The V and J ends lost 10 bases and 7 bases, in that order; junction bases with no gene match: 5. Germline CDR1 is SGHVS and CDR2 is FQNEAQ. The CDR3 spans 12 residues. A word on this clone: Its matching antigen is unknown.

Naive CD8 populations comprised CD45RO-negative cells positively selected for CCR7, excluding terminally differentiated effector memory CD45RA+ cells. None of the donors, who were healthy HIV-negative adults, had recently had acute infections or vaccinations. Each donor was a Caucasian adult residing in Nashville, Tennessee. The chain links TRBV7-8 to TRBJ2-1; the match to TRBD1 covers 9 bases. The sample consisted of naive CD8+ T cells sorted from blood. The TCR sequence derives from a man younger than 35 in good health. The CDR3 bases are TGTGCCACCCGGACAGGGGCTAATGAGCAGTTCTTC. Translated: CATRTGANEQFF.